The present T cell receptor (beta chain) was sequenced within a study of blood T cells in healthy people across ages. The overall study: With template switching, about one barcoded beta molecule was captured per two T cells. Study results and limitations: In long-lived donors, naive CD4+ cell counts and diversity exceeded those of aged donors.

The CDR3 spans 14 residues. Trimming pared 0 bases from V and 4 bases from J, leaving 10 bases between. Germline V lookup: CDR1 MNHEY, CDR2 SVGEGT. This clonotype was observed a handful of times. Its antigen is currently unknown. PCR was performed a second time for roughly 7 to 11 cycles using a sample-barcoded 5' primer and a J-beta primer mix. TCRdb reprocessed the 5' RACE reads with MiXCR, giving one entry per CDR3 protein. The data contain some 1,800,000 distinct CDR3 sequences, approximately 40% of them singletons. The sample comprised blood. The origin of this receptor is a human donor in good health. The J gene is TRBJ2-7, the V gene TRBV6-2 or TRBV6-3; D gene uncertain. The CDR3 bases are TGTGCCAGCAGTTACTCGAGGAGTAGGTACGAGCAGTACTTC. This codes for CASSYSRSRYEQYF.